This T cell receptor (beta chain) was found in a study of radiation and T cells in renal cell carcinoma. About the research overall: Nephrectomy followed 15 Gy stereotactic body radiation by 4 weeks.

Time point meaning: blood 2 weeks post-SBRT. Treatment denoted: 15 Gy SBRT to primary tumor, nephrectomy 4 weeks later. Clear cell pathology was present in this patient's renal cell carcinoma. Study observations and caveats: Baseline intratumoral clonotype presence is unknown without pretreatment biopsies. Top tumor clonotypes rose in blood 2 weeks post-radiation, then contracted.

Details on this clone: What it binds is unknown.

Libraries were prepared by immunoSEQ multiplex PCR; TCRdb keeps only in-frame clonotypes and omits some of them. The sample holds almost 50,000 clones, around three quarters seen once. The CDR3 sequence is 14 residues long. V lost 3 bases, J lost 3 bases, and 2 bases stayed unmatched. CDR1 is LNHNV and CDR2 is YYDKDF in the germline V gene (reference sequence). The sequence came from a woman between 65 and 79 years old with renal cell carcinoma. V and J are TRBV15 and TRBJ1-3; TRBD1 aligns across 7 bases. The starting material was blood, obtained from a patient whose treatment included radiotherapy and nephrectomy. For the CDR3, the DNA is TGTGCCACCAGCAGGACAGGGTTTGGAAACACCATATATTTT. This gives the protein CATSRTGFGNTIYF.